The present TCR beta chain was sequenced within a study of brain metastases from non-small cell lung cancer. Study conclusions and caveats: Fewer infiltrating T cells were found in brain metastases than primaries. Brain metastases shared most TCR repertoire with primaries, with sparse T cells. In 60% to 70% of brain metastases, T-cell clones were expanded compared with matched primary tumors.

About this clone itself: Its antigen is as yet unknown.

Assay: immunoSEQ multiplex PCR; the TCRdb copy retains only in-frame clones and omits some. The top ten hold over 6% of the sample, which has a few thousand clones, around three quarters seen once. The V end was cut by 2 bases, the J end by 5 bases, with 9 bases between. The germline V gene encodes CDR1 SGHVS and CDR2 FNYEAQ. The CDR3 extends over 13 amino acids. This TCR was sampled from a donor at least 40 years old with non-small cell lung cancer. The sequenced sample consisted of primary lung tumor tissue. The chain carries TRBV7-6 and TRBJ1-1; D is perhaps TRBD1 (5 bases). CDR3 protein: CASSLRWGTEAFF. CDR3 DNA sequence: TGTGCCAGCAGCTTACGTTGGGGGACTGAAGCTTTCTTT.